This paragraph reports one T cell receptor beta chain. The antigen is not known. Assay: immunoSEQ multiplex PCR; the TCRdb copy retains only in-frame clones and omits some. Seen here are more than 150,000 clones, roughly nine tenths observed once, and the top ten hold more than 1.3%. This sample was included in a study of T cell responses to AZD1222 COVID-19 vaccine. Study results and caveats: As reported, nearly half of all spike-specific TCRs target variant regions that are unmutated. It should be noted that donors were predominantly white British and more often female, and clonal diversity was possibly underestimated. Following two doses of AZD1222, Spike-specific TCR breadth and depth rose.

This material consisted of peripheral blood, taken on day 0 of AZD1222 vaccination. This receptor was identified in an adult in good health.

CDR3 loop: CASQGSFIGGTEAFF. CDR3 nucleotide sequence: TGTGCCAGCCAGGGCAGCTTTATTGGGGGCACTGAAGCTTTCTTT. V is TRBV19 and J is TRBJ1-1, with D tentatively TRBD1 (5 bases). The CDR3 totals 15 residues. Germline V lookup: CDR1 LNHDA, CDR2 SQIVND (reference sequence). V lost 9 bases, J lost 4 bases, and 21 bases lay in between. Combining the CDR3 with reference TRBV19 and TRBJ1-1 gives the whole variable domain DGGITQSPKYLFRKEGQNVTLSCEQNLNHDAMYWYRQDPGQGLRLIYYSQIVNDFQKGDIAEGYSVSREKKESFPLTVTSAQKNPTAFYLCASQGSFIGGTEAFFGQGTRLTVV.